A single sample is the source of the 23 T cell receptor beta chains below, sequenced in a study of cytomegalovirus exposure and HLA in healthy donors. The PCR was carried out with 60 Vbeta primers and 13 Jbeta primers. Assay: immunoSEQ multiplex PCR; the TCRdb copy retains only in-frame clones and omits some. In the table there are about 69,000 clones, around 68% of which are singletons. Sequencing was carried out using PBMCs. These receptors were collected from a young woman in good health and CMV-seronegative.

V usage is TRBV30 and J usage is TRBJ2-3; the D gene is possibly TRBD1 (6 bases). Germline V gene data show CDR1 as GTSNPN and CDR2 as SVGIG (reference sequence). The CDR3 covers 16 residues. Trimming took 2 bases from V and 5 from J, leaving 20 bases between them. CDR3 sequence: CAWSKLRTAQGDTQYF. Here the CDR3 DNA reads TGTGCCTGGAGTAAGCTCCGGACAGCCCAGGGAGATACGCAGTATTTT.

This clone was recorded once. The chain couples TRBV18 to TRBJ2-5; D uncertain. CDR3 size: 17 residues. Germline CDR1 KGHSH, CDR2 LQKENI. Between the trimmed V and J ends, which lost 0 bases and 2 bases, there was a span of 16 bases. In nucleotides, the CDR3 is TGTGCCAGCTCACCACCGGTGCAGGTACGGCGACAAGAGACCCAGTACTTC. This translates into CASSPPVQVRRQETQYF. The whole variable domain, filled in from reference TRBV18 and TRBJ2-5, reads NAGVMQNPRHLVRRRGQEARLRCSPMKGHSHVYWYRQLPEEGLKFMVYLQKENIIDESGMPKERFSAEFPKEGPSILRIQQVVRGDSAAYFCASSPPVQVRRQETQYFGPGTRLLVL.

The chain links TRBV7-6 to TRBJ1-2; unclear D gene. Germline CDR1 is SGHVS and CDR2 is FNYEAQ. This CDR3 is 12 amino acids long. The V and J ends lost 1 base and 4 bases respectively, with 4 bases between them. CDR3: CASSLGVYGYTF. For the CDR3, the DNA is TGTGCCAGCAGCTTAGGAGTCTATGGCTACACCTTC. Supplemented by reference TRBV7-6 and TRBJ1-2, the full variable domain reads GAGVSQSPRYKVTKRGQDVALRCDPISGHVSLYWYRQALGQGPEFLTYFNYEAQQDKSGLPNDRFSAERPEGSISTLTIQRTEQRDSAMYRCASSLGVYGYTFGSGTRLTVV.

The chain uses TRBV29-1 and TRBJ2-1, with D unresolved. V lost 6 bases, J lost 11 bases, and 11 bases lay in between. Germline CDR1 is SQVTM and CDR2 is ANQGSEA. The CDR3 has 10 residues. CDR3 amino acids: CSVWRDKQFF. DNA for the CDR3: TGCAGCGTATGGCGAGACAAGCAGTTCTTC.

The V and J genes are TRBV7-2 and TRBJ2-7; 7 bases are a match to TRBD1. Germline loops: CDR1 SGHTA, CDR2 FQGNSA. The CDR3 sequence is 13 residues long. The trim removed 5 bases at V and 8 bases at J, leaving 9 bases unmatched. CDR3 DNA: TGTGCCAGCAGCCTGGGACAGAGGATAAAGCAGTACTTC. Its protein product is CASSLGQRIKQYF.

Of note for this clone: A junction boundary mismatches the germline segment, possibly from a read error. The chain uses TRBV7-2 and TRBJ1-2; TRBD1 is a possible D gene (5 bases). The CDR3 has 13 amino acids. Looked up from germline, CDR1 is SGHTA and CDR2 is FQGNSA. The CDR3 here is CASCFGAGNGYTF. CDR3 DNA sequence: TGTGCCAGCTGCTTTGGTGCAGGGAATGGCTACACCTTC.

The V gene is TRBV5-1, the J gene TRBJ2-4, with 7 bases fitting TRBD2. Germline-derived CDR1 and CDR2 are SGHRS and YFSETQ. V trimming: 5 bases; J trimming: 2 bases; junction bases outside the gene matches: 13. The CDR3 runs 17 residues. CDR3 coding DNA: TGCGCCAGCAGTGATCTGCGGGGGTCCCTGACCAAAAACATTCAGTACTTC. Protein product: CASSDLRGSLTKNIQYF.

V usage is TRBV11-3 and J usage is TRBJ2-5; weak D call: TRBD2 (6 bases). The CDR3 covers 13 residues. The V and J ends lost 5 bases and 5 bases respectively, with 12 bases between them. Germline V gene sequence: CDR1 SGHNT, CDR2 YENEEA. CDR3 nucleotide sequence: TGTGCCAGCAGCCCGGGAGTCAGGGAGACCCAGTACTTC. Its protein product is CASSPGVRETQYF. The whole variable domain, remainder taken from reference TRBV11-3 and TRBJ2-5, is EAGVVQSPRYKIIEKKQPVAFWCNPISGHNTLYWYLQNLGQGPELLIRYENEEAVDDSQLPKDRFSAERLKGVDSTLKIQPAELGDSAVYLCASSPGVRETQYFGPGTRLLVL.

V gene TRBV7-9 combines with J gene TRBJ2-5; 9 bases line up with TRBD2. Germline values: CDR1 SEHNR, CDR2 FQNEAQ (reference sequence). The CDR3 has 15 amino acids. V shed 7 bases, J shed 3 bases, and the junction held 9 bases outside the gene matches. As DNA, the CDR3 is TGTGCCAGCATCTCCCGTGGGACTAGCAAAGAGACCCAGTACTTC. This translates into CASISRGTSKETQYF.

The J gene is TRBJ2-7, the V gene TRBV27, with 15 bases lining up with TRBD2. The CDR3 length is 15 residues. CDR1 MNHEY and CDR2 SMNVEV come from the germline V gene (reference sequence). J gave up 1 base and V 5 bases, and 0 bases lay outside the gene matches. Here the CDR3 DNA reads TGTGCCAGCAGTGGGACTAGCGGGGGGTCCTACGAGCAGTACTTC. Protein product: CASSGTSGGSYEQYF.

This clone was seen a handful of times. The J gene is TRBJ1-1, the V gene TRBV6-1; D might be TRBD1 (5 bases). CDR3 length: 13 residues. Per germline, CDR1 MNHNS and CDR2 SASEGT. V lost 6 bases and J lost 7, with 15 bases in between. CDR3 DNA sequence: TGTGCCAGCAGGGACATCCACTCCCTTGAAGCTTTCTTT. Its protein product is CASRDIHSLEAFF.

The CDR3 DNA is TGTGCCAGCAGCGCGGGACTAGCGGGGGAGACCCAGTACTTC. As protein: CASSAGLAGETQYF. The chain is built from TRBV9 and TRBJ2-5, with 13 bases that match TRBD2. This CDR3 has 14 residues. Trimming cost V 3 bases and J 5 bases; bases outside gene matches: 1. The germline V gene encodes CDR1 SGDLS and CDR2 YYNGEE. The variable domain in full, with the rest retrieved from reference TRBV9 and TRBJ2-5, is DSGVTQTPKHLITATGQRVTLRCSPRSGDLSVYWYQQSLDQGLQFLIQYYNGEERAKGNILERFSAQQFPDLHSELNLSSLELGDSALYFCASSAGLAGETQYFGPGTRLLVL.

The chain recombines TRBV9 with TRBJ1-2; 8 bases fit TRBD1. J was trimmed by 4 bases and V by 4 bases; bases with no gene match: 9. Germline V CDR1 and CDR2: SGDLS, YYNGEE. The CDR3 contains 15 residues. CDR3 nucleotide sequence: TGTGCCAGCAGCCCTGGGGACAGGTCTTCCTATGGCTACACCTTC. Translation gives CASSPGDRSSYGYTF.

The chain recombines TRBV5-1 with TRBJ2-3, with TRBD2 matching 11 bases. J lost 1 base, V lost 1 base, and 2 bases had no gene match. CDR1 is SGHRS, CDR2 YFSETQ, per germline. The CDR3 sequence is 16 residues long. The CDR3 here is CASSLLTSGGTDTQYF. DNA of the CDR3: TGCGCCAGCAGCTTGCTGACTAGCGGGGGCACAGATACGCAGTATTTT.

This chain uses TRBV28 with TRBJ2-7; tentatively, D is TRBD2 (5 bases). Germline loops: CDR1 MDHEN, CDR2 SYDVKM. V shed 4 bases and J shed 6 bases, with 25 bases lying between them. The CDR3 covers 17 residues. CDR3 sequence reads: CASSSEPFWTPIGEQYF. The CDR3 DNA reads as TGTGCCAGCAGTTCCGAACCTTTCTGGACTCCTATCGGCGAGCAGTACTTC.

This clone was recorded a few times. The rearrangement joins TRBV6-6 to TRBJ1-1, with a weak D call TRBD1 (5 bases). V lost 2 bases and J lost 1, with 8 bases in between. The CDR3 is 14 residues long. CDR1 MNHNY and CDR2 SVGAGI come from the germline V gene (reference sequence). The CDR3 bases are TGTGCCAGCAGTTACACGACAGAGAACACTGAAGCTTTCTTT. It specifies CASSYTTENTEAFF.

V is TRBV2 and J is TRBJ1-5; 9 bases are a match to TRBD1. The CDR3 totals 15 residues. From germline, CDR1 is SNHLY and CDR2 FYNNEI. With V trimmed by 6 bases and J by 0 bases, 3 bases remained unmatched. CDR3 sequence: CASRDRGLSNQPQHF. The CDR3 coding sequence is TGTGCCAGCAGGGACAGGGGACTTAGCAATCAGCCCCAGCATTTT.

CDR3 protein: CASSLAGQTGNTIYF. As DNA, the CDR3 is TGCGCCAGCAGCTTGGCCGGACAGACTGGAAACACCATATATTTT. The rearrangement uses TRBV5-1 and TRBJ1-3, with D possibly being TRBD1 (6 bases). The CDR3 covers 15 residues. Germline-derived CDR1 and CDR2 are SGHRS and YFSETQ. The V and J ends lost 0 bases and 2 bases respectively, with 9 bases between them.

The V gene is TRBV14, the J gene TRBJ1-1; 7 nucleotides line up with TRBD1. Germline values: CDR1 SGHDN, CDR2 FVKESK. The length of the CDR3 is 16 residues. V gave up 6 bases and J gave up 0 bases; unmatched junction bases: 10. CDR3 in amino acids: CASRGARDSMNTEAFF. The DNA for the CDR3 is TGTGCCAGCAGAGGAGCCCGGGACAGCATGAACACTGAAGCTTTCTTT.

V usage is TRBV11-2 and J usage is TRBJ1-2, with D perhaps matching TRBD1 (5 bases). With 5 bases removed from V and 5 bases from J, the gap between germline ends came to 21 bases. The CDR3 spans 16 residues. CDR1 SGHAT and CDR2 FQNNGV come from the germline V gene. CDR3 in DNA: TGTGCCAGCAGCGCTGTCACAGGTGGCTCTTTTTATGGCTACACCTTC. This codes for CASSAVTGGSFYGYTF.

This chain uses TRBV11-2 with TRBJ2-7, with 8 bases fitting TRBD1. This CDR3 region has 14 residues. Unmatched junction bases numbered 3, after V lost 3 bases and J lost 2 bases. Germline V gene data show CDR1 as SGHAT and CDR2 as FQNNGV. The CDR3 sequence: CASSFGTGTYEQYF. The CDR3 DNA reads as TGTGCCAGCAGCTTCGGGACAGGAACCTACGAGCAGTACTTC.

The V call is TRBV5-1, the J call TRBJ2-3, with D maybe TRBD1 (5 bases). V was pared by 0 bases and J by 3 bases, with 11 bases between. Germline V gene lookup returns CDR1 SGHRS and CDR2 YFSETQ. This CDR3 has 15 residues. The CDR3 sequence is CASSLVQGQTDTQYF. Here the CDR3 DNA reads TGCGCCAGCAGCTTGGTCCAGGGTCAAACAGATACGCAGTATTTT.

This clone was seen a single time. The CDR3 here is CASSLVTGQSSGNTIYF. The CDR3 bases are TGTGCCAGCAGCTTGGTAACAGGACAGAGCTCTGGAAACACCATATATTTT. V gene TRBV5-6 combines with J gene TRBJ1-3; tentatively, D is TRBD1 (6 bases). V was clipped by 0 bases and J by 0 bases, with 13 bases between them. The CDR3 covers 17 residues. The germline gives CDR1 SGHDT, CDR2 YYEEEE.